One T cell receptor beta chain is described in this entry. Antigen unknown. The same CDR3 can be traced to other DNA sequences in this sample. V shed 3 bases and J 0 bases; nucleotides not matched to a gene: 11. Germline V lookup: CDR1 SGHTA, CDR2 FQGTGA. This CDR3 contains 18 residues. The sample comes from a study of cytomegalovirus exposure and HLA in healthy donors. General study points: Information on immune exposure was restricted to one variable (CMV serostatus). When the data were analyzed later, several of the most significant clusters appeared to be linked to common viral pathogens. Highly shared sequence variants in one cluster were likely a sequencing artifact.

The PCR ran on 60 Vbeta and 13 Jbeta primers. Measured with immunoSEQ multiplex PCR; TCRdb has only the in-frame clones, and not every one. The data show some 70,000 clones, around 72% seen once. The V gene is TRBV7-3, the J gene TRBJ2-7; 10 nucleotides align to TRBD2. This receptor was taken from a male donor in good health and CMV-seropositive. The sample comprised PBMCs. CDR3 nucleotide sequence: TGTGCCAGCAGCTTTCTTTCTAGCGGGGGCTTAAACTCCTACGAGCAGTACTTC. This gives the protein CASSFLSSGGLNSYEQYF.